Presented here are 27 T cell receptor beta chains from one specimen sequenced in a study of blood T cell repertoires in COVID-19. Measured with immunoSEQ multiplex PCR; TCRdb has only the in-frame clones, and not every one. The sample records roughly 120,000 clones, 75% to 85% being singletons. Sequenced material: peripheral blood. The receptors were gathered from an older woman with acute or convalescent COVID-19.

The chain links TRBV14 to TRBJ2-1; 7 nucleotides agree with TRBD1. The CDR3 has 14 amino acids. With 2 bases clipped from V and 3 bases from J, the junction kept 1 base outside the gene matches. Germline CDR1 and CDR2: SGHDN and FVKESK. This chain's CDR3 is CASSQRDSYNEQFF. The CDR3, as DNA: TGTGCCAGCAGCCAACGGGACAGCTACAATGAGCAGTTCTTC.

As DNA, the CDR3 is TGTGCCAGCAGCCCAACGGGGTTTAAAGAGACCCAGTACTTC. Translation gives CASSPTGFKETQYF. The V gene is TRBV9, the J gene TRBJ2-5; perhaps TRBD2 as D (5 bases). This CDR3 comprises 14 residues. Per germline, CDR1 SGDLS and CDR2 YYNGEE. The germline V and J ends were trimmed by 4 bases and 3 bases, with 13 bases remaining between them.

In DNA form, the CDR3 reads TGTGCCTGGAGTCGGACAGCGAACACTGAAGCTTTCTTT. Its protein product is CAWSRTANTEAFF. The rearrangement joins TRBV30 to TRBJ1-1; tentative D call: TRBD1 (6 bases). Germline V gene lookup returns CDR1 GTSNPN and CDR2 SVGIG (reference sequence). V was shortened by 2 bases and J by 1 base, with 8 bases between the two germline ends. The CDR3 consists of 13 residues.

The chain recombines TRBV6-6 with TRBJ2-2; 9 bases are a match to TRBD2. In germline, CDR1 is MNHNY, CDR2 SVGAGI (reference sequence). This CDR3 is built from 19 residues. The ends lost 5 bases at V and 3 bases at J; junction bases unmatched: 16. The CDR3 loop is CASSLGQRAGGTHTGELFF. DNA for the CDR3: TGTGCCAGCAGTCTCGGTCAGCGGGCGGGGGGGACCCACACCGGGGAGCTGTTTTTT.

This chain joins TRBV5-6 and TRBJ2-5; possibly TRBD1 for D (6 bases). Looked up from germline, CDR1 is SGHDT and CDR2 is YYEEEE. The ends were cut back, 4 bases at V and 4 bases at J, with 14 bases in the middle. CDR3 length: 14 residues. CDR3 nucleotides: TGTGCCAGCAGCGGCCGGGACACCCTAGAGACCCAGTACTTC. Translating gives CASSGRDTLETQYF.

This clone was recorded a few times. This chain connects TRBV2 to TRBJ1-5; D is possibly TRBD1 (5 bases). Per germline, CDR1 SNHLY and CDR2 FYNNEI. This CDR3 comprises 14 residues. Trimming stripped 7 bases from V and 6 bases from J, with 16 bases between. For the CDR3, the DNA is TGTGCCAGCAACCCTTCCCGGGGGGGTCAGCCCCAGCATTTT. This gives the protein CASNPSRGGQPQHF.

The chain joins TRBV10-1 to TRBJ1-5; D perhaps matches TRBD1 (6 bases). This CDR3 is 19 amino acids long. Germline CDR1 and CDR2: WNHNN and SYGVQD (reference sequence). The ends were cut back, 5 bases at V and 5 bases at J, with 28 bases in the middle. The CDR3: CASSPDGKQGAEGDQPQHF. DNA of the CDR3: TGCGCCAGCAGTCCAGACGGGAAACAGGGAGCTGAGGGGGATCAGCCCCAGCATTTT.

The rearrangement joins TRBV24-1 to TRBJ2-7; possible D gene TRBD2, 7 bases. The germline gives CDR1 KGHDR, CDR2 SFDVKD. V lost 6 bases, J lost 6 bases, and 14 bases lay in between. This CDR3 contains 13 residues. CDR3 nucleotides: TGTGCCACCAGTCCACGAGGGGGGGTCGAGCAGTACTTC. It specifies CATSPRGGVEQYF.

The chain combines TRBV9 with TRBJ2-3; 7 positions agree with TRBD1. J lost 11 bases, V lost 3 bases, and 12 bases had no gene match. The V gene's germline CDR1 is SGDLS and CDR2 YYNGEE. This CDR3 has 14 amino acids. CDR3 residues: CASSATGVDGKQYF. As DNA, the CDR3 is TGTGCCAGCAGCGCAACAGGGGTTGACGGTAAGCAGTATTTT.

This chain links TRBV19 with TRBJ2-5; 7 bases fit TRBD2. In germline, CDR1 is LNHDA, CDR2 SQIVND (reference sequence). The CDR3 consists of 14 residues. The V gene end was trimmed by 5 bases and the J gene end by 9 bases; junction bases not matched to a gene: 12. The CDR3 region has the DNA TGTGCCAGTAGTTTGGGCGGGAGCTCGGGGGCCCAGTACTTC. It is translated as CASSLGGSSGAQYF.

This clone was observed many times. V and J are TRBV30 and TRBJ1-6, with D possibly being TRBD1 (6 bases). V lost 2 bases and J 6 bases, leaving 11 bases between the germline ends. The CDR3 length is 14 residues. The germline V gene has CDR1 GTSNPN and CDR2 SVGIG (reference sequence). The CDR3 here is CAWSRGARNSPLHF. The CDR3 coding sequence is TGTGCCTGGAGTCGGGGGGCACGTAATTCACCCCTCCACTTT.

The chain combines TRBV18 with TRBJ1-2; D may be TRBD1 (6 bases). V lost 3 bases to trimming and J lost 8 bases, with 10 bases between them. The CDR3 totals 12 residues. CDR1 and CDR2 from the germline V gene are KGHSH and LQKENI. The CDR3, as DNA: TGTGCCAGCTCACCGCAGGGGAGCGGCTACACCTTC. It encodes CASSPQGSGYTF. Together with reference TRBV18 and TRBJ1-2, the CDR3 gives the full variable domain: NAGVMQNPRHLVRRRGQEARLRCSPMKGHSHVYWYRQLPEEGLKFMVYLQKENIIDESGMPKERFSAEFPKEGPSILRIQQVVRGDSAAYFCASSPQGSGYTFGSGTRLTVV.

This chain uses TRBV4-2 with TRBJ2-1, with TRBD2 identical over 10 bases. V shed 1 base, J shed 5 bases, and the junction held 5 bases outside the gene matches. The CDR3 covers 16 residues. CDR1 and CDR2 from the germline V gene are LGHNA and YNFKEQ. CDR3 DNA: TGTGCCAGCAGCCAAGGTCTACTAGCGGGGAACAATGAGCAGTTCTTC. This encodes CASSQGLLAGNNEQFF.

The chain couples TRBV7-2 to TRBJ1-3; D unclear. The CDR3 consists of 15 residues. Germline values: CDR1 SGHTA, CDR2 FQGNSA. Trimming cost V 0 bases and J 0 bases, with 6 bases left between them. The DNA for the CDR3 is TGTGCCAGCAGCTTAGCGTCGGGCTCTGGAAACACCATATATTTT. Its translation is CASSLASGSGNTIYF.

This clone has only a few counts. This chain uses TRBV6-4 with TRBJ1-5; 8 nucleotides align to TRBD1. Per the germline V gene, CDR1 is MRHNA and CDR2 is SNTAGT. This CDR3 comprises 12 residues. Trimming removed 9 bases from V and 7 bases from J; junction bases left unmatched: 5. DNA for the CDR3: TGTGCCAGAAACAGGGGGGACCAGCCCCAGCATTTT. Translation gives CARNRGDQPQHF.

The V call is TRBV28, the J call TRBJ2-2; the D gene is possibly TRBD2 (6 bases). Per the germline V gene, CDR1 is MDHEN and CDR2 is SYDVKM. This CDR3 has 14 amino acids. The V and J ends lost 7 bases and 3 bases respectively, with 12 bases between them. The CDR3 region is CASTRTGDTGELFF. CDR3 in DNA: TGTGCCAGCACACGGACGGGAGACACCGGGGAGCTGTTTTTT.

The sample holds a few counts of this clone. The rearrangement joins TRBV7-9 to TRBJ2-2; 9 bases fit TRBD1. The V and J ends lost 6 bases and 5 bases, in that order; junction bases with no gene match: 4. Per the germline V gene, CDR1 is SEHNR and CDR2 is FQNEAQ (reference sequence). This CDR3 spans 14 amino acids. CDR3 in amino acids: CASRRTGETGELFF. CDR3 DNA: TGTGCCAGCAGAAGGACAGGGGAGACCGGGGAGCTGTTTTTT.

The CDR3 reads CASSPPGQGLLGANVLTF. The CDR3 bases are TGCGCCAGCAGCCCCCCGGGACAGGGTTTATTGGGGGCCAACGTCCTGACTTTC. The chain links TRBV4-1 to TRBJ2-6; 9 bases fit TRBD1. Losses at the gene ends were 4 bases for V and 4 bases for J; bases not matched to a gene: 11. Germline V CDR1 and CDR2: MGHRA, YSYEKL. This CDR3 is built from 18 residues.

V gene TRBV2 combines with J gene TRBJ2-4; 7 positions match TRBD2. V lost 6 bases and J lost 9; bases outside the gene matches: 8. Per germline, CDR1 SNHLY and CDR2 FYNNEI. The CDR3 has 13 residues. CDR3: CASRLAVLSIQYF. The DNA of the CDR3 is TGTGCCAGCAGGCTAGCGGTTTTAAGCATTCAGTACTTC.

The CDR3 DNA reads as TGTGCCAGCGACGAGGGAGGAGGGCGCTACGAGCAGTACTTC. This translates into CASDEGGGRYEQYF. The chain carries TRBV28 and TRBJ2-7, with a possible D match to TRBD2 (6 bases). V lost 8 bases to trimming and J lost 3 bases, with 17 bases between them. The germline gives CDR1 MDHEN, CDR2 SYDVKM. CDR3 size: 14 residues.

The rearrangement uses TRBV9 and TRBJ2-1; 7 positions agree with TRBD2. The germline gives CDR1 SGDLS, CDR2 YYNGEE. The CDR3 totals 17 residues. Losses at the gene ends were 4 bases for V and 0 bases for J; bases not matched to a gene: 10. The CDR3 sequence is CASSSGLLRSSYNEQFF. CDR3 nucleotides: TGTGCCAGCAGCTCGGGACTACTTCGAAGCTCCTACAATGAGCAGTTCTTC.

This chain joins TRBV28 and TRBJ1-4; TRBD1 is a possible D gene (5 bases). CDR1 is MDHEN, CDR2 SYDVKM, per germline. Trimming shortened V by 6 bases and J by 3 bases, and 14 bases separated the two germline ends. The CDR3 length is 15 residues. The CDR3 spells CASRGPFEPNEKLFF. For the CDR3, the DNA is TGTGCCAGCAGGGGGCCTTTCGAACCTAATGAAAAACTGTTTTTT.

The V and J genes are TRBV6-5 and TRBJ1-2, with 8 bases matching TRBD1. The CDR3 totals 15 residues. CDR1 MNHEY and CDR2 SVGAGI come from the germline V gene. After removal of 8 bases from V and 0 bases from J, the junction contained 8 bases not matched to a gene. As DNA, the CDR3 is TGTGCCAGCGAATCCTGGACAGGGTCTAACTATGGCTACACCTTC. Amino acid sequence: CASESWTGSNYGYTF.

The chain's CDR3 is CASSDGGHSPLHF. CDR3 coding DNA: TGTGCCAGTAGTGACGGGGGGCATTCACCCCTCCACTTT. The V call is TRBV19, the J call TRBJ1-6; tentative D call: TRBD1 (6 bases). The CDR3 runs 13 residues. In germline, CDR1 is LNHDA, CDR2 SQIVND (reference sequence). V lost 5 bases and J lost 8, with 10 bases in between.

The chain is built from TRBV28 and TRBJ1-5; D possibly corresponds to TRBD1 (6 bases). The CDR3 loop spans 14 amino acids. CDR1 is MDHEN, CDR2 SYDVKM, per germline. Deletions cut 5 bases from V and 4 bases from J, with 12 bases between. CDR3 loop: CASSPGQLNQPQHF. CDR3 nucleotides: TGTGCCAGCAGTCCCGGACAGTTGAATCAGCCCCAGCATTTT.

The chain combines TRBV5-1 with TRBJ2-1; D perhaps matches TRBD2 (5 bases). The V gene lost 4 bases and the J gene lost 4 bases, with 9 bases spanning the gap. CDR1 SGHRS and CDR2 YFSETQ come from the germline V gene. The CDR3 runs to 13 residues. The CDR3 sequence is CASSLGVYNEQFF. In DNA form, the CDR3 reads TGCGCCAGCAGCCTCGGGGTTTACAATGAGCAGTTCTTC.

This chain uses TRBV5-1 with TRBJ1-1; D is uncertain. CDR1 is SGHRS and CDR2 is YFSETQ in the germline V gene. V dropped 2 bases and J dropped 8 bases, with 10 bases sitting between them. The CDR3 is 12 residues long. In nucleotides, the CDR3 is TGCGCCAGCAGCTTTAACGGAGCGGAAGCTTTCTTT. Protein product: CASSFNGAEAFF. The full variable domain, in which reference TRBV5-1 and TRBJ1-1 provide the parts outside the CDR3, is KAGVTQTPRYLIKTRGQQVTLSCSPISGHRSVSWYQQTPGQGLQFLFEYFSETQRNKGNFPGRFSGRQFSNSRSEMNVSTLELGDSALYLCASSFNGAEAFFGQGTRLTVV.